This is a list of T cell receptor beta chains from one sample in a study of cytotoxic CD8 clonotypes in ibrutinib-treated CLL. The data were produced by immunoSEQ multiplex PCR, yet TCRdb's version contains in-frame clones alone and is incomplete. The table has a few hundred thousand clones, 67% seen once. The sequences come from PBMCs, collected after 36 months of ibrutinib treatment. The receptors originated from a human donor with chronic lymphocytic leukemia. Both conserved end residues are part of each CDR3. The order of the fields is J gene, V gene, clone size, D gene, CDR3 DNA, CDR3 protein. D genes are given only for firm matches. Rows give clone size only sometimes, using once, few, many, or a class for an expanded clone.

>TRBJ1-2|TRBV25-1|NA|NA
TGTGCCAACGAACCGGGACACCATGGCTACACCTTC
CANEPGHHGYTF
>TRBJ2-7|TRBV4-3|few|TRBD2
TGCGCCAGCAGCCAAGGACTAGCGGGGATCTACGAGCAGTACTTC
CASSQGLAGIYEQYF
>TRBJ1-5|TRBV6-6|few|NA
TGTGCCAGCAGTTTCCCGGACAGATACAGCAATCAGCCCCAGCATTTT
CASSFPDRYSNQPQHF
>TRBJ2-5|TRBV4-1|few|TRBD2
TGCGCCAGCAGCGCTCCGGGACTAGCGGACCAAGAGACCCAGTACTTC
CASSAPGLADQETQYF
>TRBJ1-2|TRBV29-1|NA|NA
TGCAGCGTTGAGAAGGGAGGAGGCTATGGCTACACCTTC
CSVEKGGGYGYTF
>TRBJ2-7|TRBV29-1|NA|NA
TGCAGCGTTCTCAATGCCTACGAGCAGTACTTC
CSVLNAYEQYF
>TRBJ1-2|TRBV5-1|NA|NA
TGCGCCAGCACCCTAGGGGCAGGGGACGGCTACACCTTC
CASTLGAGDGYTF
>TRBJ2-1|TRBV7-3|NA|NA
TGTGCCAGCACCTCAGCTGGGGCAGGGGAGCAGTTCTTC
CASTSAGAGEQFF
>TRBJ2-7|TRBV27|NA|TRBD1
TGTGCCAGCAGCACCGGGACAGGGGCCTACGAGCAGTACTTC
CASSTGTGAYEQYF
>TRBJ1-1|TRBV9|NA|NA
TGTGCCAGCAGCGTAGGAGGACATCAGAACACTGAAGCTTTCTTT
CASSVGGHQNTEAFF
>TRBJ1-2|TRBV7-8|NA|TRBD1
TGTGCCAGCAGCTTAGGCACAGGGGGCGCGTCCTATGGCTACACCTTC
CASSLGTGGASYGYTF
>TRBJ2-2|TRBV4-1|few|NA
TGCGCCAGCAGCCAATACGGACAGTACACCGGGGAGCTGTTTTTT
CASSQYGQYTGELFF
>TRBJ1-3|TRBV13|NA|NA
TGTGCCAGCAGCTGGGGCTCTGGAAACACCATATATTTT
CASSWGSGNTIYF